This T cell receptor (beta chain) stems from a study of T cells in Graves' hyperthyroidism and ophthalmopathy. General study points: Most thyroid clonotypes expanded above 0.001 were also detected in blood.

Trimming removed 2 bases from V and 8 bases from J, with 16 bases in between. The CDR3 extends over 14 amino acids. Per the germline V gene, CDR1 is SQVTM and CDR2 is ANQGSEA. This clonotype was picked up many times. Its antigen is currently unknown. The source material, RNA transcripts, was used to amplify TCR beta CDR3 regions. During a first-round RT-PCR of the TCR CDR3, the HTBI primer set was used. TCRdb re-called the multiplex PCR reads with MiXCR, one entry per CDR3 protein. The table has over 350,000 distinct CDR3 sequences, approximately 15% seen once. The chain recombines TRBV29-1 with TRBJ2-1, with D maybe TRBD1 (6 bases). Material for sequencing was blood. This TCR was recovered from a man between 18 and 29 years old with Graves' ophthalmopathy. Here the CDR3 DNA reads TGCAGCGTTGAAAGGGGCGCAGGGGCCCATGAGCAGTTCTTC. Encoded protein: CSVERGAGAHEQFF.